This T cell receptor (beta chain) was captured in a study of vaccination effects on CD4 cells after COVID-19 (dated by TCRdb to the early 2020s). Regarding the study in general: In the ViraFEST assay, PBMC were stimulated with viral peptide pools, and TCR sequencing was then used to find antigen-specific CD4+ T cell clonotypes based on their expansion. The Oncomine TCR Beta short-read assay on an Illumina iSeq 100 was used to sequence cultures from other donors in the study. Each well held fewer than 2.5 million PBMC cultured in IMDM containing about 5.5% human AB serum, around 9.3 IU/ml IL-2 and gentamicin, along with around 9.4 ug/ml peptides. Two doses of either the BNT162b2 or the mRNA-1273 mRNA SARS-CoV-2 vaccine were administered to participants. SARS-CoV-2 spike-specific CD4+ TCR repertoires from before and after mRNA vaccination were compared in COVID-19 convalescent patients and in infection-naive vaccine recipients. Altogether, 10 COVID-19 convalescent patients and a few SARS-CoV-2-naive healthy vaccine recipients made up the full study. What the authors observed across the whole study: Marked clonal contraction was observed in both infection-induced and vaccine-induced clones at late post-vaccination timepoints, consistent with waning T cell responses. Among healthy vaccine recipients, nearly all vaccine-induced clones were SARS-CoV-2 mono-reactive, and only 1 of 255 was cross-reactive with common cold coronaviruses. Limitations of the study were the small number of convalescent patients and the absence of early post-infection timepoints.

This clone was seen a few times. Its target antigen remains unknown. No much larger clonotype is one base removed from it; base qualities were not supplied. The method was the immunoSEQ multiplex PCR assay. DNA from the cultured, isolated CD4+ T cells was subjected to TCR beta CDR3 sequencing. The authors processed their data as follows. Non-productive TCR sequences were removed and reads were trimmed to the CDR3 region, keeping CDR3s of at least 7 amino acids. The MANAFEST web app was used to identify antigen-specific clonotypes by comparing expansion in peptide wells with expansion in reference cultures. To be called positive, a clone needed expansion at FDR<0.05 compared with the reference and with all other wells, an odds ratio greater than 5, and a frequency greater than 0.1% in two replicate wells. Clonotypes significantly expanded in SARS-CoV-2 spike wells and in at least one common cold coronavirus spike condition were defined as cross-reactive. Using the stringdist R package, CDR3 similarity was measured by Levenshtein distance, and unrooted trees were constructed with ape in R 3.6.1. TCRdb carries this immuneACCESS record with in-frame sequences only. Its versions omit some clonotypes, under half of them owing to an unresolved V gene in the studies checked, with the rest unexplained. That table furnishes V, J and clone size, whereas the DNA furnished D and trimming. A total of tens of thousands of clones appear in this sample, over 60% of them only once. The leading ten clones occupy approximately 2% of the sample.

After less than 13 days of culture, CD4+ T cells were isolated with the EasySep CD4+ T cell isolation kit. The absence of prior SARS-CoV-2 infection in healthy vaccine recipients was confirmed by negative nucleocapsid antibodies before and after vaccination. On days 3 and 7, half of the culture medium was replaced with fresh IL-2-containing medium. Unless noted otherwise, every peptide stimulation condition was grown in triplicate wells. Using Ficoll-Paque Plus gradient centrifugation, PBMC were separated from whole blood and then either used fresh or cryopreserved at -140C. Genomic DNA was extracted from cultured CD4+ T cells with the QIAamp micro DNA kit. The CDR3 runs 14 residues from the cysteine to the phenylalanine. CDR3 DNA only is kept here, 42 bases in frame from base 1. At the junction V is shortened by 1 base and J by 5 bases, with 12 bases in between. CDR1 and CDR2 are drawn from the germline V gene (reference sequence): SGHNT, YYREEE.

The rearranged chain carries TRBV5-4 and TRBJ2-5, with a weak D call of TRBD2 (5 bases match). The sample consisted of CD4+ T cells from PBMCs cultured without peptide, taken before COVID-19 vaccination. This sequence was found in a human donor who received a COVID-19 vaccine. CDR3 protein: CASSLSGVLETQYF. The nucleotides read TGTGCCAGCAGCTTGTCCGGGGTACTGGAGACCCAGTACTTC.